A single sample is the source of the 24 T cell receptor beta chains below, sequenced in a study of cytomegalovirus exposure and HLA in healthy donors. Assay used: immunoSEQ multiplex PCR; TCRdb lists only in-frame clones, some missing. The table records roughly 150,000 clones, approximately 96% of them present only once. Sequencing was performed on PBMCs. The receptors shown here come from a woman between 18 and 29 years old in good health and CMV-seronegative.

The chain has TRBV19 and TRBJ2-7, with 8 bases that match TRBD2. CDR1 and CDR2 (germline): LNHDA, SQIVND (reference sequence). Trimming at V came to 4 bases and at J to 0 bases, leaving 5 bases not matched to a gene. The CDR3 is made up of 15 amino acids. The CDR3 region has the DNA TGTGCCAGTAGTAATGCGGGGGGCTCCTCCTACGAGCAGTACTTC. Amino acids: CASSNAGGSSYEQYF.

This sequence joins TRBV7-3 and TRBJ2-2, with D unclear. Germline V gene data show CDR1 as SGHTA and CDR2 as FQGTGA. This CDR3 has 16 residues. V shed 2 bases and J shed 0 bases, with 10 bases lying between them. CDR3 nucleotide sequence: TGTGCCAGCAGCTTATACCCGGTGGCGAACACCGGGGAGCTGTTTTTT. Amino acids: CASSLYPVANTGELFF.

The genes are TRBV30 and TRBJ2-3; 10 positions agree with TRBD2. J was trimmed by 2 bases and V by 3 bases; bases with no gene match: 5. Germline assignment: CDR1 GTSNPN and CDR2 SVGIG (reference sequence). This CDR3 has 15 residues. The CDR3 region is CAWRQGLAVTDTQYF. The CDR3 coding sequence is TGTGCCTGGAGACAAGGACTAGCGGTCACAGATACGCAGTATTTT.

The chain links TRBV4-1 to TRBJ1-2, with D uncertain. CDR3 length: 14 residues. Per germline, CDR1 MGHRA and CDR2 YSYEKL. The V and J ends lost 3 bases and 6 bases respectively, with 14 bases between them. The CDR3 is CASSQLGRYDGYTF. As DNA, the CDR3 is TGCGCCAGCAGCCAGTTAGGGAGGTACGATGGCTACACCTTC.

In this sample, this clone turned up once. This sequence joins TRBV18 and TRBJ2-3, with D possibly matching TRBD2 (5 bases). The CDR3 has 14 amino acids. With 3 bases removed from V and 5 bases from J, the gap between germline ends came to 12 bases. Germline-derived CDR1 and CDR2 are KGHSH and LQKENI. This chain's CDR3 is CASSPTLEEDTQYF. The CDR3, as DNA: TGTGCCAGCTCACCGACACTGGAGGAAGATACGCAGTATTTT.

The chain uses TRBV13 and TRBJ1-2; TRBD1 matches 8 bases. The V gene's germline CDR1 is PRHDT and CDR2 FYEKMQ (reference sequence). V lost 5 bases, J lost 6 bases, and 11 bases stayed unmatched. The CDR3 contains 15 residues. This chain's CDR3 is CASSLGQGRVDGYTF. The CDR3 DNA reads TGTGCCAGCAGCCTCGGACAGGGACGGGTGGATGGCTACACCTTC.

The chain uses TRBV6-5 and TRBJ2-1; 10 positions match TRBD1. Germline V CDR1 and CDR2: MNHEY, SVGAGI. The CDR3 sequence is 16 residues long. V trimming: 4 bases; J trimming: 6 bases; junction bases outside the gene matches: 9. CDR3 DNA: TGTGCCAGCAGTTCCCGGGACAGGGGAGCGCCCAATGAGCAGTTCTTC. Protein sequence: CASSSRDRGAPNEQFF.

The CDR3, as DNA: TGTGCCAGCTCACCACTTTCCGGGGAAGCTTTCTTT. It encodes CASSPLSGEAFF. V and J are TRBV18 and TRBJ1-1; no definite D call. The CDR3 has 12 residues. Germline values: CDR1 KGHSH, CDR2 LQKENI. V shed 1 base and J shed 8 bases, with 8 bases lying between them.

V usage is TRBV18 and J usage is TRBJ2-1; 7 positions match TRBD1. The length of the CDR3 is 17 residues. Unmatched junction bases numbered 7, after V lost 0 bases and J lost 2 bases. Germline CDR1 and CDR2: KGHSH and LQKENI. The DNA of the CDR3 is TGTGCCAGCTCACCACCTTACAGGGGTCTCACCTACAATGAGCAGTTCTTC. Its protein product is CASSPPYRGLTYNEQFF.

CDR3 bases: TGTGCCAGCAGTTTAATCCCAGGAGAGCAGTTCTTC. The encoded protein is CASSLIPGEQFF. The rearrangement links TRBV27 to TRBJ2-1; D is ambiguous. Germline V gives CDR1 MNHEY, CDR2 SMNVEV (reference sequence). Trimming left V 2 bases short and J 10 bases short, with 9 bases between. The CDR3 sequence is 12 residues long.

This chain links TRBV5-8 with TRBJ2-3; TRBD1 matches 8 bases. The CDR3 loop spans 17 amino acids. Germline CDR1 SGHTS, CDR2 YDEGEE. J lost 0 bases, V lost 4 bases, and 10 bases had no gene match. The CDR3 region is CASSRGQGTFSTDTQYF. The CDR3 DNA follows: TGTGCCAGCAGCCGAGGACAGGGCACATTTAGCACAGATACGCAGTATTTT.

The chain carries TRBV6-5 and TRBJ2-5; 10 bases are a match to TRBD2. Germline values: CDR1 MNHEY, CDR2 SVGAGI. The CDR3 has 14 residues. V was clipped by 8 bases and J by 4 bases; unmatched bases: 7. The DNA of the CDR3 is TGTGCCAGCTATCGAGCGGGGGGGCCAGAGACCCAGTACTTC. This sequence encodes CASYRAGGPETQYF.

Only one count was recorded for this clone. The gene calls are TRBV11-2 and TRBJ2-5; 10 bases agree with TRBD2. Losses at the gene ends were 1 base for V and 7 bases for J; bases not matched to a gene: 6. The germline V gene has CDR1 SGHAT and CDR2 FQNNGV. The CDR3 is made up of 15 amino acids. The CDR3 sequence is CASSLASGGIGTQYF. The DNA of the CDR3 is TGTGCCAGCAGCTTAGCTAGCGGGGGAATTGGGACCCAGTACTTC.

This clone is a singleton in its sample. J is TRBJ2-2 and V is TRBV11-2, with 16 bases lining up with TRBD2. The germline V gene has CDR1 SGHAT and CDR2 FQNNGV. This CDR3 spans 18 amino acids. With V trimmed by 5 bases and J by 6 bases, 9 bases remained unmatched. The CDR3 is CASSPYGTSGGAPGELFF. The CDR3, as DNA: TGTGCCAGCAGCCCCTACGGGACTAGCGGGGGGGCCCCCGGGGAGCTGTTTTTT.

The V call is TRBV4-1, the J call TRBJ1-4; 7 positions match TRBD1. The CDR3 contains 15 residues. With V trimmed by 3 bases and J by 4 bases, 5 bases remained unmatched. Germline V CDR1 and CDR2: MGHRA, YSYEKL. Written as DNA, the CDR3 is TGCGCCAGCAGCCAGGACAGGAGACATAATGAAAAACTGTTTTTT. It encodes CASSQDRRHNEKLFF.

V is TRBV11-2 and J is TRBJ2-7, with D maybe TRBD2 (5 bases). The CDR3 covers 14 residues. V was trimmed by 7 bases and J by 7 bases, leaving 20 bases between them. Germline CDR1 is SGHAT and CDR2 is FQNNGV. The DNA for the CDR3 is TGTGCCAGCACCCCACTAAACGCGGGCGGGGAGCAGTACTTC. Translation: CASTPLNAGGEQYF.

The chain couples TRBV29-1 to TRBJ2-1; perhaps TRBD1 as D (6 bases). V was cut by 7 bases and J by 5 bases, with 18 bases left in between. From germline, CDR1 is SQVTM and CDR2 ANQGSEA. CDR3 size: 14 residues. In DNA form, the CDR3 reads TGCAGCGCGAAGAGAGGGGGAGTAAACAATGAGCAGTTCTTC. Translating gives CSAKRGGVNNEQFF.

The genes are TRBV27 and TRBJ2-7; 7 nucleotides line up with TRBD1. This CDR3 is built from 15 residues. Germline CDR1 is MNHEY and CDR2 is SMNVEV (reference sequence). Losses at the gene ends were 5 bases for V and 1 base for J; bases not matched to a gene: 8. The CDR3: CASSAPRQGSYEQYF. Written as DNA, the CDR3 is TGTGCCAGCAGTGCGCCACGACAGGGTTCCTACGAGCAGTACTTC.

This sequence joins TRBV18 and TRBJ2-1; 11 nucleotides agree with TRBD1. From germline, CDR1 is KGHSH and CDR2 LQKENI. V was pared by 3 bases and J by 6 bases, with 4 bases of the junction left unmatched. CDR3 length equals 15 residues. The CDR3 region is CASSPPGQGGNEQFF. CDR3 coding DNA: TGTGCCAGCTCACCTCCGGGACAGGGGGGCAATGAGCAGTTCTTC.

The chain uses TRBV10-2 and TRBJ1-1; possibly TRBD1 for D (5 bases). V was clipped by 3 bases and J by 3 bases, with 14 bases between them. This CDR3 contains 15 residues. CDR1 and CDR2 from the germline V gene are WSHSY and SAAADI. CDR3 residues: CASSDPRLGDTEAFF. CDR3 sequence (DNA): TGCGCCAGCAGTGATCCACGCTTAGGGGACACTGAAGCTTTCTTT.

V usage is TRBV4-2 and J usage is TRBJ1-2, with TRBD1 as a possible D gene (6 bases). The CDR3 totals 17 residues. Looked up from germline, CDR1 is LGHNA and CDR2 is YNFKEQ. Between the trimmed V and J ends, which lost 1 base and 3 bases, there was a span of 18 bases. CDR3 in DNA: TGTGCCAGCAGCCAAGCCCGATTCAACAGGGATCACTATGGCTACACCTTC. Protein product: CASSQARFNRDHYGYTF.

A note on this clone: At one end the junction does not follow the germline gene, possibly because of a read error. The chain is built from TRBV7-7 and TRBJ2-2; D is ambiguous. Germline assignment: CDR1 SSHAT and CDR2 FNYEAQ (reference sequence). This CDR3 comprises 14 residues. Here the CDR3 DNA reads TGTGCTAGCAGCTTCGTCCCCCAGGCCGGGGAGCTGTTTTTT. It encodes CASSFVPQAGELFF.

In DNA form, the CDR3 reads TGTGCCAGTAGTATTTTTACGAACTCCGAAGCTTTCTTT. Encoded protein: CASSIFTNSEAFF. This chain joins TRBV19 and TRBJ1-1; D gene unclear. Germline CDR1 LNHDA, CDR2 SQIVND (reference sequence). V lost 3 bases, J lost 8 bases, and 13 bases lay in between. The CDR3 contains 13 residues.

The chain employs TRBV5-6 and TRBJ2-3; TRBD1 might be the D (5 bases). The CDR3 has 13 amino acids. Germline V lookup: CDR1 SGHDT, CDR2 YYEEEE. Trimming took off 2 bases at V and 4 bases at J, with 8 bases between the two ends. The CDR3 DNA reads TGTGCCAGCAGCTTTCTAGGGGCAGATACGCAGTATTTT. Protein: CASSFLGADTQYF.